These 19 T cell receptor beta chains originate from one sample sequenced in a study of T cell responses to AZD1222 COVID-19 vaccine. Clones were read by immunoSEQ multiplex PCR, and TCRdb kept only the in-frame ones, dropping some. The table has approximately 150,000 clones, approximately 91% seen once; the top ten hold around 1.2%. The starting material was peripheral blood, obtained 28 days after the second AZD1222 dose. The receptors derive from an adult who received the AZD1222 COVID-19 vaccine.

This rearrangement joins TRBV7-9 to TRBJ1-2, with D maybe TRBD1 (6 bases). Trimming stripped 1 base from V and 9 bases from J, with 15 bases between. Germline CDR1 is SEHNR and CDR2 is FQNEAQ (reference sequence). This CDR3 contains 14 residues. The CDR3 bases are TGTGCCAGCAGCTTAGGGGGTACAGGGCCGAGCTACACCTTC. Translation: CASSLGGTGPSYTF.

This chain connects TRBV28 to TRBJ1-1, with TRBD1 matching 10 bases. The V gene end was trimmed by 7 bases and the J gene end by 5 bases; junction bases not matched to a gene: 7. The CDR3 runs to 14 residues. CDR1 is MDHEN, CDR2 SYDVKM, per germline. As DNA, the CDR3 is TGTGCCAGCATCAGTGACAGGGGGCATACTGAAGCTTTCTTT. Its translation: CASISDRGHTEAFF.

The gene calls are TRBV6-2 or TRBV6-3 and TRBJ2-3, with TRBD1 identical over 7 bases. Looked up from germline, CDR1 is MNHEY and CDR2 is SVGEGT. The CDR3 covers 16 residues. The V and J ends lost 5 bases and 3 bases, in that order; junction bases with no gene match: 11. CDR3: CASSRLTGAGTDTQYF. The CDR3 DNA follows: TGTGCCAGCAGTCGTCTAACAGGGGCTGGGACAGATACGCAGTATTTT.

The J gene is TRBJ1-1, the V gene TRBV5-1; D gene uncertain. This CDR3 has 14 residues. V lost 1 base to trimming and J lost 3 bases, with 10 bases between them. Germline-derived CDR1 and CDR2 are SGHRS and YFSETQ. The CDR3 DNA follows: TGCGCCAGCAGCTTGTGGGGTTTGGACACTGAAGCTTTCTTT. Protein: CASSLWGLDTEAFF.

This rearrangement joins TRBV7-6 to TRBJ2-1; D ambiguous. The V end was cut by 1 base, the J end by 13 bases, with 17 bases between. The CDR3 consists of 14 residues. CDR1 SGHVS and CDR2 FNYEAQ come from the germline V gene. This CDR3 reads CASSLVTGSTAQFF. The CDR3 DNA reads TGTGCCAGCAGCTTAGTAACGGGCTCCACCGCCCAGTTCTTC.

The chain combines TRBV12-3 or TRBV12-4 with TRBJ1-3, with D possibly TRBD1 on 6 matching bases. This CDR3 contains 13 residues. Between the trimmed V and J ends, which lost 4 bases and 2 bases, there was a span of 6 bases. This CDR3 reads CASSWTAGNTIYF. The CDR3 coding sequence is TGTGCCAGCAGTTGGACAGCTGGAAACACCATATATTTT.

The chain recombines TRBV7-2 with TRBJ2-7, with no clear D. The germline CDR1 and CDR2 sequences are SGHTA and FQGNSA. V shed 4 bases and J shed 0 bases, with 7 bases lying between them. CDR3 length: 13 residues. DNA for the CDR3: TGTGCCAGCAGCTCCCCGAACTCCTACGAGCAGTACTTC. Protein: CASSSPNSYEQYF.

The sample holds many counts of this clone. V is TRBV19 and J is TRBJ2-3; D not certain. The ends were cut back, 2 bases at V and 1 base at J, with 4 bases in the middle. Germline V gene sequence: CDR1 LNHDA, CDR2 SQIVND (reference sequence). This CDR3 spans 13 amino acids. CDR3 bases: TGTGCCAGTAGTATACAGGGCACAGATACGCAGTATTTT. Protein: CASSIQGTDTQYF.

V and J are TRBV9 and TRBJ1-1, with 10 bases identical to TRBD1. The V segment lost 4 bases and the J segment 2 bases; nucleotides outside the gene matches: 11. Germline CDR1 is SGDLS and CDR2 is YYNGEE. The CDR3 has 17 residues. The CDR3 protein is CASSSRDRGSFNTEAFF. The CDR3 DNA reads TGTGCCAGCAGCTCCCGGGACAGGGGAAGTTTTAACACTGAAGCTTTCTTT.

CDR3 sequence: CASSEMGQTNQPQHF. As DNA, the CDR3 is TGTGCCAGCAGTGAAATGGGACAGACAAATCAGCCCCAGCATTTT. V usage is TRBV2 and J usage is TRBJ1-5; 7 bases map to TRBD1. V lost 2 bases to trimming and J lost 4 bases; unmatched junction nucleotides: 5. Germline CDR1 is SNHLY and CDR2 is FYNNEI. CDR3 length: 15 amino acids.

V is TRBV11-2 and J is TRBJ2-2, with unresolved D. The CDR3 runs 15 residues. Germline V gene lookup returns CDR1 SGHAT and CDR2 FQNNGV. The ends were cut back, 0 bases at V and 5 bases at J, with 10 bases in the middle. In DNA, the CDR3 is TGTGCCAGCAGCTTAGATCTCTGGGGAACCGGGGAGCTGTTTTTT. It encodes CASSLDLWGTGELFF.

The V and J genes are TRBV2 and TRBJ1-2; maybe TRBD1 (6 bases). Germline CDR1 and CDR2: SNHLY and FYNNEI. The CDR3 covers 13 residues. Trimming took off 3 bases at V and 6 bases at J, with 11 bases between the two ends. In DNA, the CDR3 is TGTGCCAGCAGTGAGTTTAGGGGGGATGGCTACACCTTC. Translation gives CASSEFRGDGYTF.

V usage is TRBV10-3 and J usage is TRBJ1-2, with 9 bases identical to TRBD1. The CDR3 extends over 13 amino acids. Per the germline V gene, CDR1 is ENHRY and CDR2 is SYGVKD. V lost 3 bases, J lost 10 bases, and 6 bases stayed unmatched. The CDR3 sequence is CAISDGTGNVYTF. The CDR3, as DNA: TGTGCCATCAGTGACGGGACAGGGAATGTCTACACCTTC.

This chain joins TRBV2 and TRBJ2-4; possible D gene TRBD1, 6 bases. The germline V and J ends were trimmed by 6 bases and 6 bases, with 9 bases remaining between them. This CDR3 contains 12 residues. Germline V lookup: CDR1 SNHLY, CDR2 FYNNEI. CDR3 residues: CASRTDRNIQYF. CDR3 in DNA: TGTGCCAGCAGGACGGACAGAAACATTCAGTACTTC.

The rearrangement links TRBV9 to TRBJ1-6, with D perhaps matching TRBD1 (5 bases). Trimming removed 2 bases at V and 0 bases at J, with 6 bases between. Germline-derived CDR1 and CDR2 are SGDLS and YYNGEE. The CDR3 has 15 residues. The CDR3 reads CASSVDSSYNSPLHF. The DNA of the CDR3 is TGTGCCAGCAGCGTTGACAGCTCCTATAATTCACCCCTCCACTTT.

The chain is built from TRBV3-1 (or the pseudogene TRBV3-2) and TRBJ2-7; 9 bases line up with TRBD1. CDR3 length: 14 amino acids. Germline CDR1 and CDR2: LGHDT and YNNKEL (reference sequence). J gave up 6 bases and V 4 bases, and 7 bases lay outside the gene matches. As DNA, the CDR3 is TGTGCCAGCAGCCCGGACAGGGGATTGAGCGAGCAGTACTTC. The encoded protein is CASSPDRGLSEQYF.

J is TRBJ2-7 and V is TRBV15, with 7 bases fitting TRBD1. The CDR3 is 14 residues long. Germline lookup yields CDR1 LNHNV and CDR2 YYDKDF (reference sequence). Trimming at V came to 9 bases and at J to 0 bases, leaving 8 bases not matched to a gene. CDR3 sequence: CATSAGTVSYEQYF. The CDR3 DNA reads TGTGCCACGTCGGCCGGGACAGTCTCCTACGAGCAGTACTTC. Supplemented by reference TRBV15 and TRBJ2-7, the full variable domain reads DAMVIQNPRYQVTQFGKPVTLSCSQTLNHNVMYWYQQKSSQAPKLLFHYYDKDFNNEADTPDNFQSRRPNTSFCFLDIRSPGLGDTAMYLCATSAGTVSYEQYFGPGTRLTVT.

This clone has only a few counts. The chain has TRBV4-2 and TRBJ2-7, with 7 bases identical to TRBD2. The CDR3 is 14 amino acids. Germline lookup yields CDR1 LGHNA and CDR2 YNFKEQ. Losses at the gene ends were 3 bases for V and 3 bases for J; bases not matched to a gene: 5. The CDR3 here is CASSHARGDYEQYF. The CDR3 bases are TGTGCCAGCAGCCACGCTCGGGGGGACTACGAGCAGTACTTC.

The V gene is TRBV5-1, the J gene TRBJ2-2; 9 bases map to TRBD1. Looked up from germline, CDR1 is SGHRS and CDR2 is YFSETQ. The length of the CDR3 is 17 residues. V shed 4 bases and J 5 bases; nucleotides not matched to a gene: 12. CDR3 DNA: TGCGCCAGCAGCCCGACCCGGACAGGGGCGAGTACCGGGGAGCTGTTTTTT. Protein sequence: CASSPTRTGASTGELFF.